This T cell receptor beta chain was identified in a study of cytomegalovirus exposure and HLA in healthy donors. Study-wide results and limits: Highest at DRB1 and lowest at HLA-C, TCR association rates differed among HLA loci in a later analysis.

The PCR contained 60 Vbeta and 13 Jbeta primers. Some clones are missing from TCRdb's copy, which holds only in-frame ones; the method was immunoSEQ multiplex PCR. The data show 50,000 to 70,000 clones, with 75% to 90% seen just once and approximately 3.6% held by the top ten. V was clipped by 3 bases and J by 4 bases, with 15 bases between them. This CDR3 comprises 15 residues. The germline gives CDR1 SNHLY, CDR2 FYNNEI. This clone has just a few counts. The antigen remains undetermined. The TCR originated in a woman aged 35 to 49 in good health and CMV-seronegative. The sample taken for sequencing was PBMCs. V usage is TRBV2 and J usage is TRBJ1-2, with a tentative D call TRBD1 (5 bases). The CDR3 loop reads CASSDWAGFAYGYTF. In DNA, the CDR3 is TGTGCCAGCAGTGATTGGGCAGGGTTCGCCTATGGCTACACCTTC.